A single T cell receptor (beta chain) is shown here with its context. The data stem from a study of blood T cells in healthy people across ages. Donors gave about 9.3 milliliters of peripheral blood apiece. A J-beta primer mix and a sample-barcoded 5' primer were used in a second PCR of roughly 7 to 12 cycles. At least 3 million CDR3-containing paired-end reads were obtained per sample. TCRdb independently ran MiXCR on the 5' RACE reads; one entry per CDR3 protein. The sample has around 1.7 million distinct CDR3 sequences, roughly 27% seen once. The sequenced sample consisted of blood. The origin of this receptor is a woman aged 25-40 years in good health.

The CDR3 DNA follows: TGTGCCAGCAGCGCCTATAGCGGGGCCCCGACCGGGGAGCTGTTTTTT. It specifies CASSAYSGAPTGELFF. V is TRBV12-3 or TRBV12-4 and J is TRBJ2-2; 8 nucleotides agree with TRBD2. The length of the CDR3 is 16 residues. V lost 6 bases and J lost 5; bases outside the gene matches: 11.